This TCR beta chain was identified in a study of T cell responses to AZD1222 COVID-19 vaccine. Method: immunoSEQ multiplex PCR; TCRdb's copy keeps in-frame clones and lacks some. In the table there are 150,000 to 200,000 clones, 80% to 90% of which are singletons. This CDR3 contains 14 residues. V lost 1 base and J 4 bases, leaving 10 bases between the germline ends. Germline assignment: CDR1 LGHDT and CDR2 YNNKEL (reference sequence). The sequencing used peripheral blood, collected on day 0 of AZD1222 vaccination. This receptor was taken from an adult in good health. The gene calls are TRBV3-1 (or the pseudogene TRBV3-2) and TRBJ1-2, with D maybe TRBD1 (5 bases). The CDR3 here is CASSQVEGLYGYTF. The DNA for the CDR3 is TGTGCCAGCAGCCAAGTGGAGGGACTCTATGGCTACACCTTC.